The clone carrying this TCR beta chain was detected once. The target antigen is unknown. V lost 3 bases and J 9 bases, leaving 15 bases between the germline ends. The CDR3 loop spans 14 amino acids. Looked up from germline, CDR1 is LNHNV and CDR2 is YYDKDF (reference sequence). Each cDNA molecule in the library carried unique molecular identifiers. Under the authors' procedure: Sample TCR totals centred on a median of around 92,000, ranging about 20,000 to 750,000. TCRdb itself ran the RACE reads through MiXCR, one entry per CDR3 protein. These V and J calls are TCRdb output, not the study's own analysis. The sample lists around 31,000 distinct CDR3 sequences, around 7% seen once, with approximately 9.8% in the top ten. Noted time point: healthy volunteer bleed at 2 weeks. It was unfractionated whole blood from which total RNA was extracted. The data were taken from a study of human T cells and chemical hapten exposure. Broader study findings: Sensitization with DPC brought no change to TCRs above 1 in 1000 in frequency.

Source material: whole blood. The clonotype originates from a human donor in good health. Some clones in this sample may be carry-over from other donors' samples. The genes are TRBV15 and TRBJ2-1; D tentatively fits TRBD1 or TRBD2 (5 bases each). The CDR3 loop reads CATSSPASGTEQFF. The CDR3 DNA reads TGTGCCACCAGCAGCCCCGCTTCGGGGACTGAGCAGTTCTTC. Together with reference TRBV15 and TRBJ2-1, the CDR3 gives the full variable domain: DAMVIQNPRYQVTQFGKPVTLSCSQTLNHNVMYWYQQKSSQAPKLLFHYYDKDFNNEADTPDNFQSRRPNTSFCFLDIRSPGLGDTAMYLCATSSPASGTEQFFGPGTRLTVL.